The sequence of this T cell receptor beta chain was determined in a study of cytomegalovirus exposure and HLA in healthy donors. For the study at large: Unique TCR beta sequences numbering about 100 million came from around 180 million T cells in an earlier analysis.

Use of 60 Vbeta and 13 Jbeta primers characterized the PCR. Assay: immunoSEQ multiplex PCR; the TCRdb copy retains only in-frame clones and omits some. This table holds about 180,000 clones, approximately 80% found once. This CDR3 has 15 residues. CDR1 is SGHTA and CDR2 is FQGTGA in the germline V gene. V was pared by 1 base and J by 0 bases, with 10 bases between. The V gene is TRBV7-3, the J gene TRBJ2-7; D may be TRBD2 (5 bases). The source material was PBMCs. The clonotype was recovered from a boy aged 2 to 10 in good health and CMV-seronegative. In nucleotides, the CDR3 is TGTGCCAGCAGCTTAAGGGCGGGTCCCTCCTACGAGCAGTACTTC. Its translation is CASSLRAGPSYEQYF. Drawing the rest from reference TRBV7-3 and TRBJ2-7, the complete variable domain is GAGVSQTPSNKVTEKGKYVELRCDPISGHTALYWYRQSLGQGPEFLIYFQGTGAADDSGLPNDRFFAVRPEGSVSTLKIQRTERGDSAVYLCASSLRAGPSYEQYFGPGTRLTVT.